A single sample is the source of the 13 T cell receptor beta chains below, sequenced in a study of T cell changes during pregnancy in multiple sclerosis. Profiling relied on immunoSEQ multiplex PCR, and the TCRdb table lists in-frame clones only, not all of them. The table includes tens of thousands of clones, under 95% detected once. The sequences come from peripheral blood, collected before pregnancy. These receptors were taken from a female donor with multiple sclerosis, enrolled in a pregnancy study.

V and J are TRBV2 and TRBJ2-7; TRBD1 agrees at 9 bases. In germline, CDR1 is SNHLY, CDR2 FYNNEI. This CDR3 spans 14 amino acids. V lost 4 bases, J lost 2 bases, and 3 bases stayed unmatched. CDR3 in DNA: TGTGCCAGCAGTGGCGGGACAGGGACCTACGAGCAGTACTTC. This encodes CASSGGTGTYEQYF.

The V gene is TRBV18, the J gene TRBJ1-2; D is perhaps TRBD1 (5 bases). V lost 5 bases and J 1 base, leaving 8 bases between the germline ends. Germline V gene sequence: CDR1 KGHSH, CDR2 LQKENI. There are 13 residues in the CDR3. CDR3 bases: TGTGCCAGCTCATCCGGGGGTAACTATGGCTACACCTTC. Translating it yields CASSSGGNYGYTF.

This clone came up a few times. The CDR3 here is CATSRGGTGGTETQYF. The CDR3 nucleotides read TGTGCCACCAGCAGAGGCGGGACAGGGGGGACGGAGACCCAGTACTTC. The V and J genes are TRBV15 and TRBJ2-5; 11 bases fit TRBD1. Germline assignment: CDR1 LNHNV and CDR2 YYDKDF (reference sequence). V lost 1 base, J lost 5 bases, and 6 bases stayed unmatched. The CDR3 sequence is 16 residues long.

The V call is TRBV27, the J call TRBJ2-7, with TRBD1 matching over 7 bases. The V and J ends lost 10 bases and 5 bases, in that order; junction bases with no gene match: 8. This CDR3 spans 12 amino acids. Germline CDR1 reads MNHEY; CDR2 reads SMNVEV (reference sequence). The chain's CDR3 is CATQTGLNEQYF. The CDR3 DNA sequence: TGTGCCACCCAGACAGGGCTGAACGAGCAGTACTTC.

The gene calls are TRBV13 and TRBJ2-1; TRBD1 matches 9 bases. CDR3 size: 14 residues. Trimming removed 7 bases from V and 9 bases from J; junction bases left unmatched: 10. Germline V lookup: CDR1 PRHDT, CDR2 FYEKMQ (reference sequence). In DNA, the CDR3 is TGTGCCAGCAAGGGACAGGGAGGATTTGGTGAGCAGTTCTTC. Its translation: CASKGQGGFGEQFF.

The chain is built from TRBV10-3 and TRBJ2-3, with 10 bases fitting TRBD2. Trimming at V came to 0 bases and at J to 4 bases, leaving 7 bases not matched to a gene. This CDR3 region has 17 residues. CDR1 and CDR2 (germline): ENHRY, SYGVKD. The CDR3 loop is CAISESSSGSGADTQYF. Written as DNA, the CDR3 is TGTGCCATCAGTGAGTCGTCTAGCGGGAGCGGGGCAGATACGCAGTATTTT.

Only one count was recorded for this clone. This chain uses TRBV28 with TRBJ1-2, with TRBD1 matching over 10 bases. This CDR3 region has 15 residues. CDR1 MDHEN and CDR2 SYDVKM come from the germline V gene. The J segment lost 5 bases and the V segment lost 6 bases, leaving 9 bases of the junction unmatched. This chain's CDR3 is CASSETGGVSYGYTF. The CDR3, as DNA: TGTGCCAGCAGCGAGACAGGGGGCGTTTCATATGGCTACACCTTC.

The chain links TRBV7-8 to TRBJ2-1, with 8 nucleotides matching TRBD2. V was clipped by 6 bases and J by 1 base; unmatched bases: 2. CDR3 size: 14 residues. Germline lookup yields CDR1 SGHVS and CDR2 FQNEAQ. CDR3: CASRGLGSYNEQFF. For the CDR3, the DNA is TGTGCCAGCAGGGGACTAGGATCCTACAATGAGCAGTTCTTC.

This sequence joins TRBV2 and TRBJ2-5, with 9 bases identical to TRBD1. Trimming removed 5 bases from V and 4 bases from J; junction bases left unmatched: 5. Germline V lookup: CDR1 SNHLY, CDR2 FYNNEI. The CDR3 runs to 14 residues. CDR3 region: CASSQTGGGETQYF. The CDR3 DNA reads TGTGCCAGCAGTCAGACAGGGGGAGGAGAGACCCAGTACTTC.

CDR3 in amino acids: CASSLSGVTGELFF. The CDR3 DNA reads TGCGCCAGCAGCTTGTCGGGAGTTACCGGGGAGCTGTTTTTT. The V gene is TRBV5-1, the J gene TRBJ2-2; possible D gene TRBD2, 6 bases. This CDR3 has 14 residues. The V end lost 1 base, the J end lost 5 bases, and 9 bases lay between the germline ends. Germline V gene sequence: CDR1 SGHRS, CDR2 YFSETQ. The entire variable domain, with the rest obtained from reference TRBV5-1 and TRBJ2-2, is as follows: KAGVTQTPRYLIKTRGQQVTLSCSPISGHRSVSWYQQTPGQGLQFLFEYFSETQRNKGNFPGRFSGRQFSNSRSEMNVSTLELGDSALYLCASSLSGVTGELFFGEGSRLTVL.

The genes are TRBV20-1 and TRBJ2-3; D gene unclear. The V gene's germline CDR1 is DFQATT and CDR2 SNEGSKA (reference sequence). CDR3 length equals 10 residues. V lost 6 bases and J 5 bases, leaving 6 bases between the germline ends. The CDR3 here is CSAYIDTQYF. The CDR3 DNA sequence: TGCAGTGCCTATATAGATACGCAGTATTTT.

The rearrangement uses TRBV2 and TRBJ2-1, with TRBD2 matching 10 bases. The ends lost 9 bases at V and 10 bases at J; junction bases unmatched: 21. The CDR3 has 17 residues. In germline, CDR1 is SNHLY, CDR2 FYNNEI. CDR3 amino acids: CARRPPAGGYGQGEQFF. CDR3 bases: TGTGCCAGGAGACCGCCAGCGGGAGGGTATGGGCAAGGCGAGCAGTTCTTC.

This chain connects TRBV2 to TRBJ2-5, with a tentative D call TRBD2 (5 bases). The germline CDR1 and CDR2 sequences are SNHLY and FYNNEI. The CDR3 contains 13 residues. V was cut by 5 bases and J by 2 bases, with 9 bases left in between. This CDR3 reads CASSRGPQETQYF. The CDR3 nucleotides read TGTGCCAGCAGTCGCGGGCCGCAAGAGACCCAGTACTTC. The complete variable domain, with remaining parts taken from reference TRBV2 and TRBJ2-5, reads EPEVTQTPSHQVTQMGQEVILRCVPISNHLYFYWYRQILGQKVEFLVSFYNNEISEKSEIFDDQFSVERPDGSNFTLKIRSTKLEDSAMYFCASSRGPQETQYFGPGTRLLVL.